A selection of T cell receptor beta chains follows, all from one sample in a study of cytomegalovirus exposure and HLA in healthy donors. The assay was immunoSEQ multiplex PCR, and TCRdb's table has in-frame clones only and misses some. The data hold some 180,000 clones, with about 80% observed a single time. The specimen was PBMCs. The origin of the receptors is a woman aged 25 to 39 in good health and CMV-seronegative. CDR3s include the opening cysteine and the closing phenylalanine or tryptophan. The order of the fields is D gene, clone size, V gene, J gene, CDR3 DNA, CDR3 protein. D genes are given only for firm matches. A row's size may be missing; if present it is once, few, many or a size class.

D gene: TRBD1; clone size: -; V gene: TRBV10-2; J gene: TRBJ2-7; CDR3 DNA: TGCGCCAGCAGAGCCGGGACAGGGGCCTACGAGCAGTACTTC; CDR3 protein: CASRAGTGAYEQYF
D gene: -; clone size: -; V gene: TRBV27; J gene: TRBJ1-6; CDR3 DNA: TGTGCCAGCAGTTTCATCGCTACCAGGGGATATAATTCACCCCTCCACTTT; CDR3 protein: CASSFIATRGYNSPLHF
D gene: -; clone size: -; V gene: TRBV5-4; J gene: TRBJ2-7; CDR3 DNA: TGTGCCAGCAGCTTGATGGACAGCGTGCAGTACTTC; CDR3 protein: CASSLMDSVQYF
D gene: -; clone size: -; V gene: TRBV2; J gene: TRBJ1-5; CDR3 DNA: TGTGCCAGCAGTGACAGGGGTGGTCAGCCCCAGCATTTT; CDR3 protein: CASSDRGGQPQHF
D gene: TRBD2; clone size: -; V gene: TRBV4-2; J gene: TRBJ2-1; CDR3 DNA: TGTGCCAGCAGCCAAGCGGGGGGGGAAATATACAATGAGCAGTTCTTC; CDR3 protein: CASSQAGGEIYNEQFF
D gene: -; clone size: -; V gene: TRBV10-2; J gene: TRBJ1-2; CDR3 DNA: TGCGCCAGCAGTGAGGGCCAAGACTATGGCTACACCTTC; CDR3 protein: CASSEGQDYGYTF
D gene: TRBD1; clone size: -; V gene: TRBV5-1; J gene: TRBJ2-5; CDR3 DNA: TGCGCCAGCAGCTTGGGGGGACAGTGGGAAGAGACCCAGTACTTC; CDR3 protein: CASSLGGQWEETQYF
D gene: TRBD1; clone size: once; V gene: TRBV7-2; J gene: TRBJ2-7; CDR3 DNA: TGTGCCAGCAGCTCCTCAGGGGGCAGCAGCACCTACGAGCAGTACTTC; CDR3 protein: CASSSSGGSSTYEQYF
D gene: -; clone size: -; V gene: TRBV2; J gene: TRBJ1-1; CDR3 DNA: TGTGCCAGCAGTCCGGGAGGGAGAGGGATTTCTTTCTTT; CDR3 protein: CASSPGGRGISFF
D gene: -; clone size: -; V gene: TRBV5-1; J gene: TRBJ2-5; CDR3 DNA: TGCGCCAGCAGCTCCGGCGGGGGCCTAGAGACCCAGTACTTC; CDR3 protein: CASSSGGGLETQYF
D gene: TRBD1; clone size: -; V gene: TRBV6-5; J gene: TRBJ1-2; CDR3 DNA: TGTGCCAGCAGTTACTCAACAGGGGGCGAAATTGGTGGCTACACCTTC; CDR3 protein: CASSYSTGGEIGGYTF
D gene: -; clone size: -; V gene: TRBV9; J gene: TRBJ1-1; CDR3 DNA: TGTGCCAGCAGCGTAGGAGGGGGTTCTGAAGCTTTCTTT; CDR3 protein: CASSVGGGSEAFF
D gene: TRBD1; clone size: -; V gene: TRBV29-1; J gene: TRBJ1-1; CDR3 DNA: TGCAGCGCCTTCCCAGGGGGGAGTGAAGCTTTCTTT; CDR3 protein: CSAFPGGSEAFF
D gene: -; clone size: -; V gene: TRBV9; J gene: TRBJ1-2; CDR3 DNA: TGTGCCAGCAGCGTAGCTACGGGAGGCTATGGCTACACCTTC; CDR3 protein: CASSVATGGYGYTF
D gene: TRBD2; clone size: -; V gene: TRBV6-5; J gene: TRBJ2-5; CDR3 DNA: TGTGCCAGCAGTCACCCGGGACTAGAAGAGACCCAGTACTTC; CDR3 protein: CASSHPGLEETQYF
D gene: -; clone size: -; V gene: TRBV19; J gene: TRBJ1-1; CDR3 DNA: TGTGCCAGTAGTTACGGGACAAACACTGAAGCTTTCTTT; CDR3 protein: CASSYGTNTEAFF
D gene: TRBD1; clone size: -; V gene: TRBV5-6; J gene: TRBJ2-7; CDR3 DNA: TGTGCCAGCAGCTTGAACAGGGGGTCAGGCGAGCAGTACTTC; CDR3 protein: CASSLNRGSGEQYF
D gene: TRBD1; clone size: once; V gene: TRBV30; J gene: TRBJ1-1; CDR3 DNA: TGTGCCTGGAGTGTAGGGGGCCGTACTGAAGCTTTCTTT; CDR3 protein: CAWSVGGRTEAFF
D gene: -; clone size: -; V gene: TRBV27; J gene: TRBJ2-7; CDR3 DNA: TGTGCCAGCAGTTTACACGGATCGGCTTTCATCGGGTACGAGCAGTACTTC; CDR3 protein: CASSLHGSAFIGYEQYF
D gene: TRBD1; clone size: once; V gene: TRBV5-6; J gene: TRBJ1-5; CDR3 DNA: TGTGCCAGCAGTTCGTCCAGGGGGCGTCTACCCCAGCATTTT; CDR3 protein: CASSSSRGRLPQHF
D gene: -; clone size: -; V gene: TRBV25-1; J gene: TRBJ1-1; CDR3 DNA: TGTGCCAGCAGTGATGGAACTACTCGACAGGTACCTTGGGCTTTCTTT; CDR3 protein: CASSDGTTRQVPWAFF
D gene: -; clone size: -; V gene: TRBV7-9; J gene: TRBJ1-5; CDR3 DNA: TGTGCCAGCAGCTTAGCCGGTAGCAATCAGCCCCAGCATTTT; CDR3 protein: CASSLAGSNQPQHF
D gene: TRBD1; clone size: -; V gene: TRBV7-3; J gene: TRBJ2-3; CDR3 DNA: TGTGCCAGCAGCTTACCGGACAGGGCAGATACGCAGTATTTT; CDR3 protein: CASSLPDRADTQYF
D gene: TRBD1; clone size: -; V gene: TRBV6-4; J gene: TRBJ2-3; CDR3 DNA: TGTGCCAGCAGTGGTAATACAGGGGCCGATACGCAGTATTTT; CDR3 protein: CASSGNTGADTQYF
D gene: -; clone size: -; V gene: TRBV11-2; J gene: TRBJ2-7; CDR3 DNA: TGTGCCAGCAGCCCGGGGACGGGGGCCTACGAGCAGTACTTC; CDR3 protein: CASSPGTGAYEQYF
D gene: -; clone size: -; V gene: TRBV9; J gene: TRBJ1-5; CDR3 DNA: TGTGCCAGCAGCGTAGGCGCGGATCAGCCCCAGCATTTT; CDR3 protein: CASSVGADQPQHF
D gene: TRBD2; clone size: -; V gene: TRBV5-1; J gene: TRBJ2-4; CDR3 DNA: TGCGCCAGCAGCTTGGTCGGGCGGGGGAATAAAAACATTCAGTACTTC; CDR3 protein: CASSLVGRGNKNIQYF
D gene: TRBD2; clone size: -; V gene: TRBV7-3; J gene: TRBJ2-3; CDR3 DNA: TGTGCCAGCAGCCAGGGGACTAGCGGGGGGGCAGATACGCAGTATTTT; CDR3 protein: CASSQGTSGGADTQYF
D gene: TRBD1; clone size: -; V gene: TRBV7-9; J gene: TRBJ2-3; CDR3 DNA: TGTGCCAGCAGCGTCGGACAGGGGGCCACAGATACGCAGTATTTT; CDR3 protein: CASSVGQGATDTQYF
D gene: TRBD2; clone size: -; V gene: TRBV19; J gene: TRBJ2-3; CDR3 DNA: TGTGCCAGTAGTATGACGGCGGGGGGGCCCGAAACTAGCACAGATACGCAGTATTTT; CDR3 protein: CASSMTAGGPETSTDTQYF
D gene: -; clone size: few; V gene: TRBV6-6; J gene: TRBJ2-4; CDR3 DNA: TGTGCCAGCACTTGGGTGGGGGGAGACATTCAGTACTTC; CDR3 protein: CASTWVGGDIQYF
D gene: -; clone size: -; V gene: TRBV14; J gene: TRBJ2-5; CDR3 DNA: TGTGCCAGCAGCCAAGAAGGGAGGTTACAAGAGACCCAGTACTTC; CDR3 protein: CASSQEGRLQETQYF
D gene: TRBD1; clone size: -; V gene: TRBV7-8; J gene: TRBJ1-5; CDR3 DNA: TGTGCCAGCAGCCCAGGGGGGAAAGCCAATCAGCCCCAGCATTTT; CDR3 protein: CASSPGGKANQPQHF
D gene: -; clone size: few; V gene: TRBV6-6; J gene: TRBJ1-3; CDR3 DNA: TGTGCCAGCAGCGCGACACCAAGCTCTGGAAACACCATATATTTT; CDR3 protein: CASSATPSSGNTIYF
D gene: TRBD1; clone size: -; V gene: TRBV5-1; J gene: TRBJ1-2; CDR3 DNA: TGCGCCAGCAGCCCGATGACAGGGGCCTATGGCTACACCTTC; CDR3 protein: CASSPMTGAYGYTF
D gene: -; clone size: -; V gene: TRBV5-1; J gene: TRBJ1-5; CDR3 DNA: TGCGCCAGCAGCTTGGAAGGCAGACTCAATCAGCCCCAGCATTTT; CDR3 protein: CASSLEGRLNQPQHF
D gene: -; clone size: -; V gene: TRBV7-9; J gene: TRBJ1-2; CDR3 DNA: TGTGCCAGCAGCTTAGAGCGGACAGCGCGCTTCTACACCTTC; CDR3 protein: CASSLERTARFYTF
D gene: -; clone size: -; V gene: TRBV7-9; J gene: TRBJ2-7; CDR3 DNA: TGTGCCAGCAGCCCACGACAGGGGAGGGGAGTCTACGAGCAGTACTTC; CDR3 protein: CASSPRQGRGVYEQYF
D gene: -; clone size: -; V gene: TRBV19; J gene: TRBJ1-1; CDR3 DNA: TGTGCCAGTAGTTCCCCCGGGGGGCGTTCTACTGAAGCTTTCTTT; CDR3 protein: CASSSPGGRSTEAFF
D gene: TRBD1; clone size: -; V gene: TRBV5-1; J gene: TRBJ2-1; CDR3 DNA: TGCGCCAGCAACAGAATCATGGGACAGGGGTTAAATGAGCAGTTCTTC; CDR3 protein: CASNRIMGQGLNEQFF
D gene: TRBD1; clone size: -; V gene: TRBV5-4; J gene: TRBJ2-4; CDR3 DNA: TGTGCCAGCAGCTTGCGAGGGGGCACAACCAAAAACATTCAGTACTTC; CDR3 protein: CASSLRGGTTKNIQYF
D gene: -; clone size: -; V gene: TRBV10-3; J gene: TRBJ1-5; CDR3 DNA: TGTGCCATCAGTGAGTCGACGTCAGGGAATTCGATGGGTCAGCCCCAGCATTTT; CDR3 protein: CAISESTSGNSMGQPQHF
D gene: TRBD1; clone size: -; V gene: TRBV19; J gene: TRBJ1-2; CDR3 DNA: TGTGCCAGTAGATCGACAGGGATCTATGGCTACACCTTC; CDR3 protein: CASRSTGIYGYTF
D gene: -; clone size: -; V gene: TRBV7-3; J gene: TRBJ2-3; CDR3 DNA: TGTGCCAGCAGCCCCATGGGGCATAACACAGATACGCAGTATTTT; CDR3 protein: CASSPMGHNTDTQYF
D gene: TRBD2; clone size: -; V gene: TRBV4-1; J gene: TRBJ2-7; CDR3 DNA: TGCGCCAGCAGCCAAACTAGCGGGGGTTCCGAGCAGTACTTC; CDR3 protein: CASSQTSGGSEQYF
D gene: -; clone size: once; V gene: TRBV6-1; J gene: TRBJ2-4; CDR3 DNA: TGTGCCAGCAGTGGTACACAGCTTGGCATTCAGTACTTC; CDR3 protein: CASSGTQLGIQYF